The 18 T cell receptor beta chains below were found in one sample sequenced in a study of shared clonotypes between healthy human individuals (dated by TCRdb to about 2020). Libraries came from the immunoSEQ multiplex PCR assay. This is the immuneACCESS table as TCRdb keeps it, with only in-frame sequences that have V and J called. A part of the clones is gone; compared with another copy, unresolved V genes explain less than half, and the rest is unexplained. Counted in this sample were about 560,000 clones; around 78% of them appeared once. The top ten clones comprise 9.5% to 15% of the sample. Sequenced: PBMCs. Every receptor here comes from a woman aged 40 to 55 in good health. Some clones in this sample may be carry-over from other donors' samples.

The chain combines TRBV5-6 with TRBJ2-7; TRBD1 is a possible D gene (7 bases). The CDR3 has 15 residues. The germline V gene encodes CDR1 SGHDT and CDR2 YYEEEE. The V and J ends lost 4 bases and 5 bases respectively, with 19 bases between them. CDR3 DNA sequence: TGTGCCAGCAGCCTGCCCTGGCAGGGGGGCGACGAGCAGTACTTC. Translated, it gives CASSLPWQGGDEQYF.

This sequence joins TRBV5-5 and TRBJ1-2; no firm D call. The CDR3 is 16 amino acids. CDR1 is SGHKS and CDR2 is YYEKEE in the germline V gene (reference sequence). V was trimmed by 6 bases and J by 8 bases, leaving 26 bases between them. The CDR3 sequence: CASNLDEWIGTEGYTF. The CDR3 bases are TGTGCCAGCAACCTCGATGAATGGATAGGTACGGAGGGCTACACCTTC.

The chain is built from TRBV4-3 and TRBJ2-1; a weak D match, TRBD2 (6 bases). CDR3 length: 14 amino acids. With 4 bases removed from V and 8 bases from J, the gap between germline ends came to 15 bases. Germline assignment: CDR1 LGHNA and CDR2 YSLEER. CDR3 nucleotides: TGCGCCAGCAGCCCCCAAGCGGGCGTCCATGAGCAGTTCTTC. This gives the protein CASSPQAGVHEQFF.

The chain joins TRBV30 to TRBJ2-1; 9 nucleotides line up with TRBD1. Losses at the gene ends were 4 bases for V and 10 bases for J; bases not matched to a gene: 8. The CDR3 loop spans 13 amino acids. Germline values: CDR1 GTSNPN, CDR2 SVGIG (reference sequence). Here the CDR3 reads CAWTRDRVREQFF. CDR3 bases: TGTGCCTGGACCCGGGACAGGGTTAGGGAGCAGTTCTTC.

This clone was seen many times. The V and J genes are TRBV7-6 and TRBJ1-6; D unclear. The length of the CDR3 is 17 residues. V lost 1 base and J 7 bases, leaving 17 bases between the germline ends. Germline V gives CDR1 SGHVS, CDR2 FNYEAQ. The CDR3 loop is CASSLDQVLPANSPLHF. The DNA for the CDR3 is TGTGCCAGCAGCTTAGATCAGGTTCTACCAGCCAATTCACCCCTCCACTTT. The full variable domain, its missing parts supplied by reference TRBV7-6 and TRBJ1-6, is GAGVSQSPRYKVTKRGQDVALRCDPISGHVSLYWYRQALGQGPEFLTYFNYEAQQDKSGLPNDRFSAERPEGSISTLTIQRTEQRDSAMYRCASSLDQVLPANSPLHFGNGTRLTVT.

This chain uses TRBV29-1 with TRBJ1-1; D might be TRBD1 (6 bases). Per germline, CDR1 SQVTM and CDR2 ANQGSEA. This CDR3 is built from 14 residues. The ends were cut back, 0 bases at V and 11 bases at J, with 19 bases in the middle. The CDR3 sequence: CSVEDPGQAREAFF. For the CDR3, the DNA is TGCAGCGTTGAAGACCCGGGACAAGCCCGAGAGGCTTTCTTT.

J is TRBJ2-1 and V is TRBV4-3, with TRBD2 matching over 9 bases. Looked up from germline, CDR1 is LGHNA and CDR2 is YSLEER. The CDR3 extends over 17 amino acids. V shed 0 bases, J shed 5 bases, and the junction held 8 bases outside the gene matches. The CDR3 sequence: CASSQESLAGINNEQFF. Here the CDR3 DNA reads TGCGCCAGCAGCCAAGAATCTCTAGCGGGGATCAACAATGAGCAGTTCTTC.

The chain combines TRBV5-1 with TRBJ1-2; the match to TRBD1 covers 7 bases. CDR1 and CDR2 from the germline V gene are SGHRS and YFSETQ. The V and J ends lost 5 bases and 4 bases, in that order; junction bases with no gene match: 5. The CDR3 is made up of 13 amino acids. The CDR3 sequence: CASSFRDSYGYTF. The DNA of the CDR3 is TGCGCCAGCAGTTTCAGGGACAGCTATGGCTACACCTTC.

This clone was recorded only once. The rearrangement links TRBV6-5 to TRBJ2-7, with D tentatively TRBD1 (5 bases). V shed 5 bases and J shed 7 bases, with 12 bases lying between them. The CDR3 contains 12 residues. CDR1 is MNHEY and CDR2 is SVGAGI in the germline V gene. CDR3 region: CASSASGREQYF. In DNA form, the CDR3 reads TGTGCCAGCAGTGCCTCAGGGCGAGAGCAGTACTTC.

The chain joins TRBV18 to TRBJ2-6; unclear D gene. The CDR3 is made up of 17 amino acids. The V end lost 2 bases, the J end lost 1 base, and 12 bases lay between the germline ends. Germline values: CDR1 KGHSH, CDR2 LQKENI. CDR3: CASSPMAHGSGANVLTF. CDR3 nucleotides: TGTGCCAGCTCACCAATGGCTCACGGTTCTGGGGCCAACGTCCTGACTTTC.

The gene calls are TRBV5-1 and TRBJ2-1, with 9 bases that match TRBD2. V shed 1 base and J 9 bases; nucleotides not matched to a gene: 5. The CDR3 contains 14 residues. Germline V CDR1 and CDR2: SGHRS, YFSETQ. This CDR3 reads CASSLIAGEGEQFF. The CDR3 DNA is TGCGCCAGCAGCTTGATAGCGGGAGAGGGTGAGCAGTTCTTC.

Details on this clone: This specimen includes other DNA sequences encoding the same CDR3. The chain is built from TRBV7-3 and TRBJ2-2, with TRBD2 matching over 9 bases. The CDR3 loop spans 14 amino acids. V lost 4 bases to trimming and J lost 5 bases; unmatched junction nucleotides: 2. Germline V gene sequence: CDR1 SGHTA, CDR2 FQGTGA. In nucleotides, the CDR3 is TGTGCCAGCAGCTCCGGACTAGCGACCGGGGAGCTGTTTTTT. Translated, it gives CASSSGLATGELFF.

The CDR3 spells CASSADRFYGYTF. Here the CDR3 DNA reads TGTGCCAGCAGCGCTGACAGGTTCTATGGCTACACCTTC. The chain recombines TRBV6-1 with TRBJ1-2; maybe TRBD1 (6 bases). The CDR3 has 13 residues. The V end lost 6 bases, the J end lost 4 bases, and 12 bases lay between the germline ends. Germline V lookup: CDR1 MNHNS, CDR2 SASEGT.

The rearrangement uses TRBV19 and TRBJ1-2, with 8 nucleotides matching TRBD1. This CDR3 is built from 16 residues. Germline-derived CDR1 and CDR2 are LNHDA and SQIVND (reference sequence). V lost 6 bases and J lost 0; bases outside the gene matches: 9. The CDR3 loop is CASSDSTGVTNYGYTF. In DNA form, the CDR3 reads TGTGCCAGTAGCGACTCGACAGGGGTTACTAACTATGGCTACACCTTC.

To note about this clone: This likely stems from a read error, as it lies one base from a far larger clone. V is TRBV29-1 and J is TRBJ1-5; tentative D call: TRBD1 (6 bases). The CDR3 is made up of 13 amino acids. CDR1 and CDR2 (germline): SQVTM, ANQGSEA. In DNA form, the CDR3 reads TGCAGCGTCTCCTCGGGGGGCAATCAGCCCCGGCATTTT. Translating it yields CSVSSGGNQPRHF.

The chain carries TRBV28 and TRBJ2-6; D perhaps matches TRBD1 (6 bases). Trimming left V 6 bases short and J 0 bases short, with 15 bases between. CDR3 length: 17 amino acids. The germline V gene encodes CDR1 MDHEN and CDR2 SYDVKM. CDR3 coding DNA: TGTGCCAGCAGCAGACCCGGGACACCCTCTGGGGCCAACGTCCTGACTTTC. Amino acids: CASSRPGTPSGANVLTF.

The V and J genes are TRBV9 and TRBJ2-5; D could derive from TRBD1 or TRBD2 (5 bases each). The CDR3 runs to 14 residues. V was clipped by 4 bases and J by 4 bases, with 14 bases between them. CDR1 SGDLS and CDR2 YYNGEE come from the germline V gene. The CDR3 DNA reads TGTGCCAGCAGCCAAGTTCAAGGGACAGAGACCCAGTACTTC. Translated: CASSQVQGTETQYF.

This sequence joins TRBV7-2 and TRBJ2-3, with TRBD2 matching over 10 bases. V lost 5 bases and J lost 1; bases outside the gene matches: 3. Germline V gene data show CDR1 as SGHTA and CDR2 as FQGNSA. The CDR3 has 15 residues. CDR3 region: CASSLGLAGTDTQYF. As DNA, the CDR3 is TGTGCCAGCAGCCTCGGACTAGCGGGCACAGATACGCAGTATTTT.